The 3 T cell receptor beta chains below were found in one sample sequenced in a study of technical replicates of blood from a few donors. Generated by immunoSEQ multiplex PCR, the TCRdb table keeps only in-frame clones and is missing some. The table has approximately 73,000 clones, roughly 94% seen once. Sequencing was performed on T cells isolated from PBMCs. Every receptor here comes from a human donor in good health.

This clone appeared a single time. The chain carries TRBV29-1 and TRBJ1-2; D is ambiguous. This CDR3 spans 13 amino acids. The V end lost 5 bases, the J end lost 2 bases, and 12 bases lay between the germline ends. The V gene's germline CDR1 is SQVTM and CDR2 ANQGSEA. CDR3 DNA sequence: TGCAGCGTTCAGGATCCTCTAAACTATGGCTACACCTTC. As protein: CSVQDPLNYGYTF. The full variable domain, its missing parts supplied by reference TRBV29-1 and TRBJ1-2, is SAVISQKPSRDICQRGTSLTIQCQVDSQVTMMFWYRQQPGQSLTLIATANQGSEATYESGFVIDKFPISRPNLTFSTLTVSNMSPEDSSIYLCSVQDPLNYGYTFGSGTRLTVV.

The V gene is TRBV6-5, the J gene TRBJ2-7, with D uncertain. Germline lookup yields CDR1 MNHEY and CDR2 SVGAGI. Deletions cut 1 base from V and 6 bases from J, with 10 bases between. The CDR3 consists of 13 residues. CDR3 coding DNA: TGTGCCAGCAGTTACTATCTGTCGGGCGAGCAGTACTTC. As protein: CASSYYLSGEQYF.

The gene calls are TRBV25-1 and TRBJ2-3; 7 nucleotides line up with TRBD1. The CDR3 contains 13 residues. Per germline, CDR1 MGHDK and CDR2 SYGVNS. Trimming removed 4 bases from V and 4 bases from J; junction bases left unmatched: 2. The CDR3 sequence: CASSGTGADTQYF. CDR3 DNA sequence: TGTGCCAGCAGTGGAACAGGGGCAGATACGCAGTATTTT.